These 10 T cell receptor beta chains were all obtained from the same sample, sequenced in a study of T-cell memory formation after mild COVID-19. TCRdb reprocessed the 5' RACE reads via MiXCR and lists one record per CDR3 protein. Of a few hundred thousand distinct CDR3 sequences in the sample, approximately 21% are singletons; the top ten hold approximately 8%. The specimen sequenced was PBMCs or a T cell subset sorted from them (not recorded which). These receptor sequences come from an adult woman who had mild COVID-19 (a few samples of this study predate the infection). Cell type and time point are not known.

This clonotype has at least ten counts. This chain uses TRBV25-1 with TRBJ2-3; D is ambiguous. Per germline, CDR1 MGHDK and CDR2 SYGVNS. The V and J ends lost 1 base and 3 bases respectively, with 11 bases between them. The CDR3 has 15 amino acids. In DNA, the CDR3 is TGTGCCAGCAGTGAATCTAAGGCCACTACAGATACGCAGTATTTT. Translated, it gives CASSESKATTDTQYF.

This clonotype came up a few times. The chain has TRBV12-3 or TRBV12-4 and TRBJ2-1; no firm D call. Trimming cost V 5 bases and J 0 bases, with 14 bases left between them. The length of the CDR3 is 16 residues. CDR3 in amino acids: CASSSTVLGSYNEQFF. The DNA of the CDR3 is TGTGCCAGCAGTAGCACAGTATTGGGCTCCTACAATGAGCAGTTCTTC.

This clonotype was observed a handful of times. The chain uses TRBV10-3 and TRBJ2-5; D remains ambiguous. CDR1 ENHRY and CDR2 SYGVKD come from the germline V gene. The CDR3 consists of 12 residues. V was trimmed by 5 bases and J by 1 base, leaving 5 bases between them. The CDR3 here is CAISQFQETQYF. CDR3 nucleotide sequence: TGTGCCATCAGTCAGTTCCAAGAGACCCAGTACTTC.

The chain joins TRBV29-1 to TRBJ2-6; D is uncertain. The CDR3 is 12 amino acids. Trimming cost V 6 bases and J 1 base, with 4 bases left between them. Per germline, CDR1 SQVTM and CDR2 ANQGSEA. The CDR3 here is CSVESGANVLTF. The CDR3 DNA reads TGCAGCGTGGAGTCTGGGGCCAACGTCCTGACTTTC.

This chain links TRBV7-9 with TRBJ2-1; D remains ambiguous. Trimming pared 7 bases from V and 5 bases from J, leaving 15 bases between. Germline CDR1 is SEHNR and CDR2 is FQNEAQ (reference sequence). The CDR3 has 14 residues. The CDR3 sequence is CASTTAGQNNEQFF. DNA of the CDR3: TGTGCCAGCACCACTGCAGGCCAAAACAATGAGCAGTTCTTC.

This clonotype appeared a few times. CDR3 sequence: CASSFDSTLPQHF. CDR3 in DNA: TGTGCCAGCAGTTTCGACAGCACTCTGCCCCAGCATTTT. The chain joins TRBV6-5 to TRBJ1-5; tentatively, D is TRBD1 (5 bases). CDR1 is MNHEY and CDR2 is SVGAGI in the germline V gene. The CDR3 runs 13 residues. Trimming pared 4 bases from V and 9 bases from J, leaving 13 bases between.

The chain joins TRBV7-2 to TRBJ1-2, with D perhaps matching TRBD1 (6 bases). V was trimmed by 1 base and J by 10 bases, leaving 16 bases between them. There are 14 residues in the CDR3. Germline V CDR1 and CDR2: SGHTA, FQGNSA. The CDR3: CASSLDGGVKPYTF. The CDR3 DNA sequence: TGTGCCAGCAGCTTAGATGGGGGCGTAAAACCCTACACCTTC.

This clonotype was found a few times. V usage is TRBV24-1 and J usage is TRBJ1-3, with D unresolved. This CDR3 is built from 13 residues. Germline lookup yields CDR1 KGHDR and CDR2 SFDVKD. Trimming removed 5 bases from V and 1 base from J, with 5 bases in between. The CDR3 DNA is TGTGCCACCAGTGCCGAATCTGGAAACACCATATATTTT. Its protein is CATSAESGNTIYF.

The V call is TRBV5-1, the J call TRBJ2-2; D assignment may be TRBD1 or TRBD2 (5 bases each). The CDR3 extends over 14 amino acids. Germline V CDR1 and CDR2: SGHRS, YFSETQ. V dropped 5 bases and J dropped 5 bases, with 13 bases sitting between them. The CDR3 loop is CASRPSGPTGELFF. In DNA, the CDR3 is TGCGCCAGCAGGCCCTCGGGGCCGACCGGGGAGCTGTTTTTT.

This chain connects TRBV7-8 to TRBJ2-7; no firm D call. The CDR3 contains 15 residues. Trimming left V 2 bases short and J 2 bases short, with 13 bases between. Germline CDR1 is SGHVS and CDR2 is FQNEAQ. The CDR3 protein is CASSLFGWTTYEQYF. The CDR3 DNA follows: TGTGCCAGCAGCTTATTTGGATGGACCACCTACGAGCAGTACTTC.